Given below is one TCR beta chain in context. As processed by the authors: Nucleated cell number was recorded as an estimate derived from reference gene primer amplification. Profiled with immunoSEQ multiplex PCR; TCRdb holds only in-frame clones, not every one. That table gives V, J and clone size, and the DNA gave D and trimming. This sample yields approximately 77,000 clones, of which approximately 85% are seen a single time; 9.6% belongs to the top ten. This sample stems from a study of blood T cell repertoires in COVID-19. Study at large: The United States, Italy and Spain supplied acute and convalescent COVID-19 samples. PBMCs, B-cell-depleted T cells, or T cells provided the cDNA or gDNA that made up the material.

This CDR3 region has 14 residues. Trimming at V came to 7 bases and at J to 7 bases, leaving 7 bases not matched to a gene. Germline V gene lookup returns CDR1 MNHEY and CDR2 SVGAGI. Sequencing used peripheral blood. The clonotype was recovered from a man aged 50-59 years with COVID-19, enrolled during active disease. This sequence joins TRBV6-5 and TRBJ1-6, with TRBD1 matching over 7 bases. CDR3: CASTRDSHNSPLHF. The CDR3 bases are TGTGCCAGCACCAGGGACAGTCACAATTCACCCCTCCACTTT.